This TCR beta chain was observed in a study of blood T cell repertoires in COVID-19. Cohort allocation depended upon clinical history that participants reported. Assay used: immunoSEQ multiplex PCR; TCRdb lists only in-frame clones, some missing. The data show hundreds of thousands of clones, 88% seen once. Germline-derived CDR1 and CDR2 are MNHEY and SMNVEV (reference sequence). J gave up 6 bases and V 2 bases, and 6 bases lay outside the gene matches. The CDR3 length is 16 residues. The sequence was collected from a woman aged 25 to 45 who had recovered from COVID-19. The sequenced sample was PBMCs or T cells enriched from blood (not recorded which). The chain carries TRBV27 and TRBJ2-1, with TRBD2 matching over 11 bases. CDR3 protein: CASSLLAGGLFNEQFF. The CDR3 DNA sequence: TGTGCCAGCAGTTTACTAGCGGGAGGATTATTCAATGAGCAGTTCTTC.